This TCR beta chain was sequenced for a study of CD8 T cells in Susac syndrome. The CDR3 covers 15 residues. The germline CDR1 and CDR2 sequences are SGHTA and FQGNSA. V was cut by 4 bases and J by 6 bases, with 16 bases left in between. Roughly 0.45 to 1 ug RNA was reverse transcribed with random hexamers. Amplification of TCR beta CDR3 by immunoSEQ multiplex PCR spanned 54 Vbeta and 13 Jbeta. One entry per CDR3 protein, called by TCRdb with MiXCR from the immunoSEQ multiplex PCR reads. The data hold some 170,000 distinct CDR3 sequences, with about 95% observed a single time. TEMRA cells were FACS-enriched, unlike CD8+ and CD4+ T cells, which were negatively isolated.

The source material was CD4+ T cells from PBMCs. The sequence was collected from a human donor in good health. The rearrangement joins TRBV7-2 to TRBJ1-5; a possible D gene is TRBD1 (5 bases). The CDR3 DNA sequence: TGTGCCAGCAGCTCCCAGGGTCGGGGAGGTCAGCCCCAGCATTTT. Amino acid sequence: CASSSQGRGGQPQHF.